These 29 T cell receptor beta chains share one sample of origin, sequenced in a study of shared clonotypes between healthy human individuals. Sequenced by immunoSEQ multiplex PCR; TCRdb stores in-frame clones only, minus some. Of about 360,000 clones listed, more than 60% are singletons. The sequenced material came from memory CD4+ T cells sorted from blood. Specified subset: CD45RA-negative fraction. Every receptor here comes from a man aged 25-40 years in good health.

The chain recombines TRBV5-4 with TRBJ1-2, with TRBD1 matching over 10 bases. The CDR3 is made up of 16 amino acids. Germline-derived CDR1 and CDR2 are SGHNT and YYREEE (reference sequence). V was clipped by 2 bases and J by 3 bases; unmatched bases: 7. The CDR3: CASSLPGGTGDYGYTF. CDR3 coding DNA: TGTGCCAGCAGCTTACCCGGCGGGACAGGGGACTATGGCTACACCTTC.

This clone was counted between two and nine times. The DNA for the CDR3 is TGCAGCGTTGAAGATGGCCAGGGGGGGCTTAGCGAGCAGTACTTC. As protein: CSVEDGQGGLSEQYF. The genes are TRBV29-1 and TRBJ2-7; D tentatively fits TRBD1 or TRBD2 (7 bases each). In germline, CDR1 is SQVTM, CDR2 ANQGSEA. This CDR3 spans 15 amino acids. The ends were cut back, 0 bases at V and 6 bases at J, with 18 bases in the middle.

This rearrangement joins TRBV19 to TRBJ2-6; 12 nucleotides agree with TRBD2. The germline V gene encodes CDR1 LNHDA and CDR2 SQIVND (reference sequence). The CDR3 loop spans 17 amino acids. The trim removed 7 bases at V and 3 bases at J, leaving 7 bases unmatched. CDR3 in DNA: TGTGCCAGTACCCATCTAGCGGGAGGGCGTGGGGCCAACGTCCTGACTTTC. It specifies CASTHLAGGRGANVLTF.

CDR3 nucleotide sequence: TGCGCCAGCAGCTCCGGGACGCACCCTGAAGCTTTCTTT. Translated, it gives CASSSGTHPEAFF. The rearrangement joins TRBV5-1 to TRBJ1-1, with D possibly matching TRBD1 (5 bases). The germline CDR1 and CDR2 sequences are SGHRS and YFSETQ. The CDR3 has 13 amino acids. V shed 3 bases and J shed 6 bases, with 12 bases lying between them.

V and J are TRBV14 and TRBJ1-2, with a possible D match to TRBD1 (5 bases). Trimming took 4 bases from V and 7 from J, leaving 16 bases between them. CDR3 length equals 14 residues. Germline V CDR1 and CDR2: SGHDN, FVKESK. The CDR3 region has the DNA TGTGCCAGCAGCCCGGACCTGCGGGGGTCTGGCTACACCTTC. Amino acids: CASSPDLRGSGYTF.

The sample holds one count of this clone. V and J are TRBV7-2 and TRBJ2-2; 10 bases align to TRBD2. Germline CDR1 is SGHTA and CDR2 is FQGNSA. The CDR3 runs 17 residues. V gave up 2 bases and J gave up 2 bases; unmatched junction bases: 5. The CDR3 is CASSLFLAGVNTGELFF. DNA for the CDR3: TGTGCCAGCAGCTTATTTCTAGCGGGAGTCAACACCGGGGAGCTGTTTTTT.

The J gene is TRBJ2-4, the V gene TRBV6-1; TRBD2 agrees at 7 bases. The junction had 5 bases not matched to a gene; V was cut back by 2 bases and J by 1 base. The CDR3 is 16 residues long. Germline CDR1 is MNHNS and CDR2 is SASEGT. The CDR3 coding sequence is TGTGCCAGCAGTGAATTGGGGGAGGGGGCCAAAAACATTCAGTACTTC. The encoded protein is CASSELGEGAKNIQYF.

V usage is TRBV30 and J usage is TRBJ1-1; TRBD1 matches at 8 bases. Losses at the gene ends were 5 bases for V and 0 bases for J; bases not matched to a gene: 2. CDR3 length equals 13 residues. Germline V lookup: CDR1 GTSNPN, CDR2 SVGIG (reference sequence). CDR3 nucleotide sequence: TGTGCCTGGGACAGGGGACTGAACACTGAAGCTTTCTTT. Translating it yields CAWDRGLNTEAFF. The entire variable domain, with the rest obtained from reference TRBV30 and TRBJ1-1, is as follows: SQTIHQWPATLVQPVGSPLSLECTVEGTSNPNLYWYRQAAGRGLQLLFYSVGIGQISSEVPQNLSASRPQDRQFILSSKKLLLSDSGFYLCAWDRGLNTEAFFGQGTRLTVV.

The J gene is TRBJ2-5, the V gene TRBV29-1; 7 bases map to TRBD2. Trimming at V came to 7 bases and at J to 2 bases, leaving 1 base not matched to a gene. Germline lookup yields CDR1 SQVTM and CDR2 ANQGSEA. The CDR3 contains 11 residues. As DNA, the CDR3 is TGCAGCGGGGGACTACAAGAGACCCAGTACTTC. Amino acids: CSGGLQETQYF.

V usage is TRBV2 and J usage is TRBJ1-5; 7 bases map to TRBD1. CDR3 length: 13 residues. CDR1 is SNHLY and CDR2 is FYNNEI in the germline V gene. Unmatched junction bases numbered 5, after V lost 5 bases and J lost 7 bases. The CDR3 loop is CASSRDSGQPQHF. DNA for the CDR3: TGTGCCAGCAGTAGGGACAGTGGCCAGCCCCAGCATTTT.

The chain uses TRBV18 and TRBJ2-4; D possibly corresponds to TRBD1 (5 bases). The germline gives CDR1 KGHSH, CDR2 LQKENI. The CDR3 contains 16 residues. The V gene lost 3 bases and the J gene lost 0 bases, with 12 bases spanning the gap. The CDR3 DNA reads as TGTGCCAGCTCACCGTATCCAGGGATAGCCAAAAACATTCAGTACTTC. It codes for CASSPYPGIAKNIQYF.

This clone was picked up a small number of times. This same CDR3 is encoded by further DNA sequences in the sample. The V and J genes are TRBV2 and TRBJ2-1; D uncertain. In germline, CDR1 is SNHLY, CDR2 FYNNEI. Trimming took 3 bases from V and 2 from J, leaving 11 bases between them. The CDR3 is 15 amino acids. The CDR3 sequence is CASSEGQTTYNEQFF. The DNA for the CDR3 is TGTGCCAGCAGTGAGGGCCAGACCACCTACAATGAGCAGTTCTTC. Full variable domain (remainder filled in from reference TRBV2 and TRBJ2-1): EPEVTQTPSHQVTQMGQEVILRCVPISNHLYFYWYRQILGQKVEFLVSFYNNEISEKSEIFDDQFSVERPDGSNFTLKIRSTKLEDSAMYFCASSEGQTTYNEQFFGPGTRLTVL.

The gene calls are TRBV5-1 and TRBJ2-1; 14 bases agree with TRBD2. Germline V lookup: CDR1 SGHRS, CDR2 YFSETQ. This CDR3 has 18 amino acids. J gave up 4 bases and V 3 bases, and 9 bases lay outside the gene matches. The CDR3 bases are TGCGCCAGCAGCTCGGGACTAGCGGGAGCGGGGGAGTACAATGAGCAGTTCTTC. This translates into CASSSGLAGAGEYNEQFF.

This rearrangement joins TRBV15 to TRBJ2-7; D not resolved. The CDR3 is 15 amino acids. Germline values: CDR1 LNHNV, CDR2 YYDKDF (reference sequence). V lost 4 bases to trimming and J lost 6 bases, with 19 bases between them. The CDR3 sequence is CATSTKGYRAGEQYF. The CDR3 region has the DNA TGTGCCACCAGCACGAAAGGGTACCGGGCCGGCGAGCAGTACTTC.

This clone has just a few counts. This chain connects TRBV2 to TRBJ2-7; D remains unclear. This CDR3 spans 15 amino acids. The ends were cut back, 2 bases at V and 3 bases at J, with 14 bases in the middle. Germline V gene lookup returns CDR1 SNHLY and CDR2 FYNNEI. CDR3 sequence (DNA): TGTGCCAGCAGTGAAAGAAAGGGCCCCCTCTACGAGCAGTACTTC. The encoded protein is CASSERKGPLYEQYF. Using reference TRBV2 and TRBJ2-7 for the parts outside the CDR3, the full variable domain is EPEVTQTPSHQVTQMGQEVILRCVPISNHLYFYWYRQILGQKVEFLVSFYNNEISEKSEIFDDQFSVERPDGSNFTLKIRSTKLEDSAMYFCASSERKGPLYEQYFGPGTRLTVT.

The chain links TRBV5-4 to TRBJ2-1; 7 bases map to TRBD2. Trimming at V came to 3 bases and at J to 0 bases, leaving 6 bases not matched to a gene. This CDR3 contains 16 residues. CDR1 is SGHNT, CDR2 YYREEE, per germline (reference sequence). The CDR3 nucleotides are TGTGCCAGCAGCTCCTGGAGCGGGAACTCCTACAATGAGCAGTTCTTC. It is translated as CASSSWSGNSYNEQFF. Together with reference TRBV5-4 and TRBJ2-1, the CDR3 gives the full variable domain: ETGVTQSPTHLIKTRGQQVTLRCSSQSGHNTVSWYQQALGQGPQFIFQYYREEENGRGNFPPRFSGLQFPNYSSELNVNALELDDSALYLCASSSWSGNSYNEQFFGPGTRLTVL.

This clone was recorded a few times. The chain carries TRBV7-2 and TRBJ2-1, with a tentative D call TRBD2 (6 bases). V gave up 5 bases and J gave up 3 bases, with 17 bases separating them. The CDR3 loop spans 16 amino acids. Germline V gene sequence: CDR1 SGHTA, CDR2 FQGNSA. The CDR3 spells CASSPLPAGNYNEQFF. The CDR3, as DNA: TGTGCCAGCAGCCCCCTCCCCGCGGGGAACTACAATGAGCAGTTCTTC.

The chain is built from TRBV6-1 and TRBJ1-3, with D hard to call. The CDR3 contains 11 residues. Per germline, CDR1 MNHNS and CDR2 SASEGT. V lost 8 bases to trimming and J lost 1 base, with 3 bases between them. CDR3 in DNA: TGTGCCAGCTGGTCTGGAAACACCATATATTTT. Translation gives CASWSGNTIYF.

J is TRBJ2-7 and V is TRBV4-1; 9 nucleotides align to TRBD1. In germline, CDR1 is MGHRA, CDR2 YSYEKL. The V segment lost 1 base and the J segment 3 bases; nucleotides outside the gene matches: 4. The CDR3 is 15 amino acids. CDR3 protein: CASSQAPGQGYEQYF. Here the CDR3 DNA reads TGCGCCAGCAGCCAAGCGCCGGGACAGGGCTACGAGCAGTACTTC.

This rearrangement joins TRBV5-1 to TRBJ2-3; D is perhaps TRBD1 (6 bases). This CDR3 spans 13 amino acids. V lost 4 bases, J lost 5 bases, and 11 bases lay in between. CDR1 is SGHRS, CDR2 YFSETQ, per germline. The CDR3: CASSAGVIDTQYF. In DNA form, the CDR3 reads TGCGCCAGCAGCGCAGGGGTTATAGATACGCAGTATTTT.

V is TRBV14 and J is TRBJ1-2; 9 nucleotides line up with TRBD1. Germline CDR1 reads SGHDN; CDR2 reads FVKESK. With 5 bases clipped from V and 6 bases from J, the junction kept 7 bases outside the gene matches. This CDR3 comprises 14 residues. CDR3 DNA sequence: TGTGCCAGCAGCGTCGGACAGGGGAGGGATGGCTACACCTTC. Amino acids: CASSVGQGRDGYTF.

J is TRBJ2-1 and V is TRBV4-3, with D possibly matching TRBD1 (5 bases). The ends were cut back, 0 bases at V and 7 bases at J, with 13 bases in the middle. Germline V gene sequence: CDR1 LGHNA, CDR2 YSLEER. The CDR3 runs 15 residues. CDR3 sequence (DNA): TGCGCCAGCAGCCAAGATACGGCAGGGCGGAATGAGCAGTTCTTC. Its protein product is CASSQDTAGRNEQFF.

The rearrangement uses TRBV7-6 and TRBJ2-3; 8 bases map to TRBD2. The CDR3 spans 16 residues. CDR1 SGHVS and CDR2 FNYEAQ come from the germline V gene. The J segment lost 2 bases and the V segment lost 1 base, leaving 5 bases of the junction unmatched. The CDR3 DNA reads TGTGCCAGCAGCTTAGTTACGGGAGGGCCCACAGATACGCAGTATTTT. Translating gives CASSLVTGGPTDTQYF.

The count of this clone is one. The chain joins TRBV6-5 to TRBJ2-3; the match to TRBD2 covers 11 bases. The J segment lost 14 bases and the V segment lost 2 bases, leaving 6 bases of the junction unmatched. The V gene's germline CDR1 is MNHEY and CDR2 SVGAGI. The CDR3 is 13 residues long. CDR3 DNA: TGTGCCAGCAGTTACGGTAGCGGGGGGGGTTGGTATTTT. This codes for CASSYGSGGGWYF.

CDR3 protein: CASSVDLGRAYEQYF. The CDR3 DNA reads TGTGCCAGCAGCGTAGATTTGGGACGGGCCTACGAGCAGTACTTC. The chain recombines TRBV9 with TRBJ2-7; the D call may be TRBD1 or TRBD2 (5 bases each). V was trimmed by 0 bases and J by 2 bases, leaving 12 bases between them. The CDR3 is 15 residues long. The germline V gene has CDR1 SGDLS and CDR2 YYNGEE.

This clone was seen repeatedly, ten times or more. The J gene is TRBJ2-7, the V gene TRBV25-1; 12 positions match TRBD2. The CDR3 extends over 17 amino acids. Germline V gives CDR1 MGHDK, CDR2 SYGVNS. The V gene end was trimmed by 1 base and the J gene end by 2 bases; junction bases not matched to a gene: 6. The CDR3: CASSESRLAGVPYEQYF. CDR3 sequence (DNA): TGTGCCAGCAGTGAATCCAGACTAGCGGGAGTCCCCTACGAGCAGTACTTC.

The gene calls are TRBV4-3 and TRBJ2-2, with D possibly matching TRBD1 (6 bases). This CDR3 comprises 14 residues. The ends were cut back, 4 bases at V and 3 bases at J, with 9 bases in the middle. From germline, CDR1 is LGHNA and CDR2 YSLEER. CDR3 amino acids: CASSRGHDTGELFF. The DNA of the CDR3 is TGCGCCAGCAGCCGGGGGCATGACACCGGGGAGCTGTTTTTT.

The rearrangement links TRBV13 to TRBJ2-7; D ambiguous. Trimming cost V 4 bases and J 0 bases, with 7 bases left between them. Looked up from germline, CDR1 is PRHDT and CDR2 is FYEKMQ (reference sequence). The CDR3 loop spans 13 amino acids. CDR3 protein: CASSWESSYEQYF. The CDR3 DNA reads as TGTGCCAGCAGCTGGGAAAGCTCCTACGAGCAGTACTTC.

The CDR3 DNA follows: TGTGCCAGCAGTATGGCGTTTAAGGGGCTAGCGGTGAGCACAGATACGCAGTATTTT. It is translated as CASSMAFKGLAVSTDTQYF. The V and J genes are TRBV14 and TRBJ2-3, with 7 nucleotides matching TRBD2. J was trimmed by 0 bases and V by 6 bases; bases with no gene match: 18. The CDR3 spans 19 residues. The germline CDR1 and CDR2 sequences are SGHDN and FVKESK.